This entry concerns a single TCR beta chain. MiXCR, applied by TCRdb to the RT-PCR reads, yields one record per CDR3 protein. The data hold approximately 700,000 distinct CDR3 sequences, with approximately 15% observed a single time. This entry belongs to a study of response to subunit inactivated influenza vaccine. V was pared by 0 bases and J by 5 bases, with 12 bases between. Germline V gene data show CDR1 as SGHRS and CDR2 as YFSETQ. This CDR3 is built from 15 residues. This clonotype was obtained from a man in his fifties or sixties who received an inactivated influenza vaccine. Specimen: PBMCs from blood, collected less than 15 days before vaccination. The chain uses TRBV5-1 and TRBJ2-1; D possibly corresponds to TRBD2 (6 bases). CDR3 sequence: CASSLEGTSHNEQFF. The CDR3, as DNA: TGCGCCAGCAGCTTGGAAGGGACTTCCCACAATGAGCAGTTCTTC.